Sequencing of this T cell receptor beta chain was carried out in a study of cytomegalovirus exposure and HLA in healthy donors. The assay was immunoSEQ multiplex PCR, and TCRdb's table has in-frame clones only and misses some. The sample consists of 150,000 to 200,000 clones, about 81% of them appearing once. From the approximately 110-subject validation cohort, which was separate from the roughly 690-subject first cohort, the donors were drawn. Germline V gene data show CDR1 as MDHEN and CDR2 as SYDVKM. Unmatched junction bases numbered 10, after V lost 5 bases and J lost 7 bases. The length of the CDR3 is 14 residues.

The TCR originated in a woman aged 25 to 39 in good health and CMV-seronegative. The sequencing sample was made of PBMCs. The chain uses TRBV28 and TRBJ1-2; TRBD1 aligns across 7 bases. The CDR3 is CASSIQPAGGGYTF. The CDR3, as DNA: TGTGCCAGCAGTATCCAACCGGCAGGGGGTGGCTACACCTTC.